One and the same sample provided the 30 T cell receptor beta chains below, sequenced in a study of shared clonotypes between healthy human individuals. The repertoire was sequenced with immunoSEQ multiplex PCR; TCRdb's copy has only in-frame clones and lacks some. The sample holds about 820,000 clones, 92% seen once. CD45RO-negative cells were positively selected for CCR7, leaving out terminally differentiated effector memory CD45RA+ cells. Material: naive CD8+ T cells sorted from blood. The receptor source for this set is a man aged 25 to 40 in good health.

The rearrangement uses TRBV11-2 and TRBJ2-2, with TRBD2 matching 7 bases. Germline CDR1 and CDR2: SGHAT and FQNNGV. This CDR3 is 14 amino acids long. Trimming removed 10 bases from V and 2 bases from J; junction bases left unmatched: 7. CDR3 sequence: CATNSGPNTGELFF. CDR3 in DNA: TGTGCCACTAATAGCGGGCCAAACACCGGGGAGCTGTTTTTT.

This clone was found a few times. CDR3 DNA: TGTGCCAGCAGCTTAGCGGGAGAAACCTACGAGCAGTACTTC. Translation: CASSLAGETYEQYF. This chain uses TRBV7-6 with TRBJ2-7, with D possibly matching TRBD2 (5 bases). CDR1 and CDR2 (germline): SGHVS, FNYEAQ. V shed 0 bases and J shed 2 bases, with 8 bases lying between them. This CDR3 is 14 amino acids long.

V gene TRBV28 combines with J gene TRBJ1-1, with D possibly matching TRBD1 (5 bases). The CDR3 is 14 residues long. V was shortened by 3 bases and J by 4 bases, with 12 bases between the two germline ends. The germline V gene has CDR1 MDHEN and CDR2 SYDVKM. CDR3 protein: CASSLARAGTEAFF. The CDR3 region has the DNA TGTGCCAGCAGTTTGGCCAGGGCAGGCACTGAAGCTTTCTTT.

CDR3 sequence (DNA): TGTGCCAGCAGCGAGGGAACGGGCGAGCAGTACTTC. The encoded protein is CASSEGTGEQYF. The V gene is TRBV9, the J gene TRBJ2-7; D is unclear. Germline V gene sequence: CDR1 SGDLS, CDR2 YYNGEE. The CDR3 consists of 12 residues. The V end lost 3 bases, the J end lost 6 bases, and 10 bases lay between the germline ends.

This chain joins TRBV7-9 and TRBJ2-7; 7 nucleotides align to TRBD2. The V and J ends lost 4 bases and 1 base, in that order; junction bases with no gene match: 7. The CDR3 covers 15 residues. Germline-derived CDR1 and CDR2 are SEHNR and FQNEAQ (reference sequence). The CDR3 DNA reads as TGTGCCAGCAGCTATCTATCGGGGGGATCCTACGAGCAGTACTTC. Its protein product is CASSYLSGGSYEQYF.

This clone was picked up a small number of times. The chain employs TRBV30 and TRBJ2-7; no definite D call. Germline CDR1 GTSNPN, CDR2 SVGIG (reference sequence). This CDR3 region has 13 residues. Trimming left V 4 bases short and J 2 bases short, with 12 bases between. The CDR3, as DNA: TGTGCCTGGACCCTGGCGGCTACCTACGAGCAGTACTTC. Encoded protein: CAWTLAATYEQYF.

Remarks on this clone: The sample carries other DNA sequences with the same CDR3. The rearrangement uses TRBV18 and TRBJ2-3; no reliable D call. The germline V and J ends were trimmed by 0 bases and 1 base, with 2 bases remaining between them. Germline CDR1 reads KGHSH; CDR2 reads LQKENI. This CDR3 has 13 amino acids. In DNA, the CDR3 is TGTGCCAGCTCACCACCGGGCACAGATACGCAGTATTTT. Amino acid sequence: CASSPPGTDTQYF.

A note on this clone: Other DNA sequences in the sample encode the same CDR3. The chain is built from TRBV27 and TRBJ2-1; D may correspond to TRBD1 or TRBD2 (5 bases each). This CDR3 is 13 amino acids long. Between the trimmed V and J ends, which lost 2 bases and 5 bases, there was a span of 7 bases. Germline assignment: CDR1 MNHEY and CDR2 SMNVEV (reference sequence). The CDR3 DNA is TGTGCCAGCAGTTTAGGGGGAGACAATGAGCAGTTCTTC. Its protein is CASSLGGDNEQFF.

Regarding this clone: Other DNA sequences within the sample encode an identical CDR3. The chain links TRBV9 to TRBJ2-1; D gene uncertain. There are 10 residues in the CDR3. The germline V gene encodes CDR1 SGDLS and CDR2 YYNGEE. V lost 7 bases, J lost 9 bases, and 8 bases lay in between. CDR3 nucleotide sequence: TGTGCCAGCGGTGGTAGTGAGCAGTTCTTC. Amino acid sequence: CASGGSEQFF.

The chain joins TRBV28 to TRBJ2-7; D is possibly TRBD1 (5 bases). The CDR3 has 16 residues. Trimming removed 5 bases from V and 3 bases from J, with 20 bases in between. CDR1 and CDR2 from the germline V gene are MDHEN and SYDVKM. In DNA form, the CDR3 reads TGTGCCAGCAGTCGTCAGGGCACCTTACGTTTCTACGAGCAGTACTTC. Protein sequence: CASSRQGTLRFYEQYF.

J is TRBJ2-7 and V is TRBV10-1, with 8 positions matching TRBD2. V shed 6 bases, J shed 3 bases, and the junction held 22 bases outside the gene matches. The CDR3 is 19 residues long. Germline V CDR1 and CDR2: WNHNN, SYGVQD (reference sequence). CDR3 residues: CASSPGGLSGGFFLYEQYF. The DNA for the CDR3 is TGCGCCAGCAGCCCCGGTGGTTTGAGCGGGGGATTCTTCCTCTACGAGCAGTACTTC.

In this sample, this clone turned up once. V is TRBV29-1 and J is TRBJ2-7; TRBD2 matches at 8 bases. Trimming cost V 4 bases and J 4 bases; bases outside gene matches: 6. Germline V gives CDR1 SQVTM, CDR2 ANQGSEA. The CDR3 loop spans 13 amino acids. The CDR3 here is CSVGSGSPYEQYF. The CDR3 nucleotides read TGCAGCGTTGGGAGCGGGAGCCCTTACGAGCAGTACTTC.

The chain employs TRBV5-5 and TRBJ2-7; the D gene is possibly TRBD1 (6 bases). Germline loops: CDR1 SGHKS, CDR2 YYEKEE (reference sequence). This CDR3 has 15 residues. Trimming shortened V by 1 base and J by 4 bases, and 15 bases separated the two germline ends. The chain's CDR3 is CASSLQSTGYYEQYF. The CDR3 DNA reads TGTGCCAGCAGCTTGCAGAGCACAGGGTATTACGAGCAGTACTTC.

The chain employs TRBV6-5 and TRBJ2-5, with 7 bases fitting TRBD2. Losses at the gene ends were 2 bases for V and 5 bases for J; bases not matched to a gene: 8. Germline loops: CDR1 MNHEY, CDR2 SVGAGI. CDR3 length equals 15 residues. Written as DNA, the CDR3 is TGTGCCAGCAGTTACACGGGGGAGGGCCTGGAGACCCAGTACTTC. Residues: CASSYTGEGLETQYF.

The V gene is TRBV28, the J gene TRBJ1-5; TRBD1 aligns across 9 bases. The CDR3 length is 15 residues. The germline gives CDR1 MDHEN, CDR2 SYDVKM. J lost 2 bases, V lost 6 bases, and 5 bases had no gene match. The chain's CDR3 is CASRSRTGGNQPQHF. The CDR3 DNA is TGTGCCAGCAGGAGCCGGACAGGGGGCAATCAGCCCCAGCATTTT.

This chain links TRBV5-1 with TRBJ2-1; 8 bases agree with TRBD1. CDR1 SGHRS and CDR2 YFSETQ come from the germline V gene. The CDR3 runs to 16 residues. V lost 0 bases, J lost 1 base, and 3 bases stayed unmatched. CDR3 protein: CASSLGDRGSYNEQFF. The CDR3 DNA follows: TGCGCCAGCAGCTTGGGAGACAGGGGATCCTACAATGAGCAGTTCTTC.

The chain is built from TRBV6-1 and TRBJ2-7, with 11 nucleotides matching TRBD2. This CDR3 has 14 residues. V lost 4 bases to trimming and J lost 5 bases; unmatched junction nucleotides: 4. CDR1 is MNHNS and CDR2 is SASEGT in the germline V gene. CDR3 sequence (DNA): TGTGCCAGCAGTGTAGCGGGAGGGCTAGACGAGCAGTACTTC. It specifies CASSVAGGLDEQYF.

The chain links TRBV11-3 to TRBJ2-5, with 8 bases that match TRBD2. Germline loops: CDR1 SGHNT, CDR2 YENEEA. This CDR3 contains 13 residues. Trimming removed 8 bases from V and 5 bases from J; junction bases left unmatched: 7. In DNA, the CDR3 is TGTGCCAGCCGCGGGGGGCCTCGGGAGACCCAGTACTTC. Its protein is CASRGGPRETQYF. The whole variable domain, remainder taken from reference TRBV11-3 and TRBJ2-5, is EAGVVQSPRYKIIEKKQPVAFWCNPISGHNTLYWYLQNLGQGPELLIRYENEEAVDDSQLPKDRFSAERLKGVDSTLKIQPAELGDSAVYLCASRGGPRETQYFGPGTRLLVL.

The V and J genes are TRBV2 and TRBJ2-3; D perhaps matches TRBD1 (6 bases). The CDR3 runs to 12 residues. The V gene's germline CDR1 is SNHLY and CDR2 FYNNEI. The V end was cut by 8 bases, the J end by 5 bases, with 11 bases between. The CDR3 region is CASAGAEDTQYF. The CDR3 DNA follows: TGTGCCAGCGCAGGGGCCGAAGATACGCAGTATTTT.

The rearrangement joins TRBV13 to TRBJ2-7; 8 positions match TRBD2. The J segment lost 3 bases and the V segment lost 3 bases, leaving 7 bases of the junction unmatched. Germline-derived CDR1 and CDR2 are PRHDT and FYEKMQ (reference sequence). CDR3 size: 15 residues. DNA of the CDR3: TGTGCCAGCAGCTTGGCACTAGCGGAAAACTACGAGCAGTACTTC. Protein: CASSLALAENYEQYF.

CDR3: CASSPRAVDTQYF. In DNA form, the CDR3 reads TGTGCCAGCAGCCCTCGGGCTGTGGATACGCAGTATTTT. The rearrangement uses TRBV7-8 and TRBJ2-3; D unclear. From germline, CDR1 is SGHVS and CDR2 FQNEAQ. Trimming took 5 bases from V and 6 from J, leaving 12 bases between them. The CDR3 has 13 amino acids.

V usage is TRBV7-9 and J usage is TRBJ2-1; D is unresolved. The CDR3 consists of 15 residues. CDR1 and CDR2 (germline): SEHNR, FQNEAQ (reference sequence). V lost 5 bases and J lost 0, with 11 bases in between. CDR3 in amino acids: CASSVSRNSYNEQFF. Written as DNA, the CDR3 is TGTGCCAGCAGCGTCTCTCGGAACTCCTACAATGAGCAGTTCTTC.

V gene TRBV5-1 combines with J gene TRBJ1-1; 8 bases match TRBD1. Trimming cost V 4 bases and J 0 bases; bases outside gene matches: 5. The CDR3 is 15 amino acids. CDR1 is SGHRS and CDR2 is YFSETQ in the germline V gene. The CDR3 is CASSLGTGVNTEAFF. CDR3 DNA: TGCGCCAGCAGCCTAGGGACAGGTGTGAACACTGAAGCTTTCTTT.

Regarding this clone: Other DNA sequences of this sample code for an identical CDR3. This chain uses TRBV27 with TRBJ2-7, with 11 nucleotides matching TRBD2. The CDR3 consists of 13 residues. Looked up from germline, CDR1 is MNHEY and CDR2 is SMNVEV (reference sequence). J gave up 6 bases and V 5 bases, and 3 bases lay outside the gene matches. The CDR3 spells CASSLGTSGEQYF. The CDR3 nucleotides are TGTGCCAGCAGTCTTGGGACTAGCGGCGAGCAGTACTTC.

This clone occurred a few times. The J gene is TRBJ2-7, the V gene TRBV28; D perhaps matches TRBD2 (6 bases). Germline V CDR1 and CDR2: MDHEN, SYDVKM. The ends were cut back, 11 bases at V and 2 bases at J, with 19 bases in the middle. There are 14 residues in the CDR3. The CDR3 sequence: CASMGRGRTYEQYF. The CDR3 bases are TGTGCCTCCATGGGCAGAGGGAGGACCTACGAGCAGTACTTC.

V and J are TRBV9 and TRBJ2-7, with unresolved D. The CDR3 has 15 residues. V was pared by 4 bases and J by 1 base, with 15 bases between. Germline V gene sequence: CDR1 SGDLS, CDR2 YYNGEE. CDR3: CASSSYPSASYEQYF. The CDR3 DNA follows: TGTGCCAGCAGCTCCTACCCGAGCGCTTCCTACGAGCAGTACTTC.

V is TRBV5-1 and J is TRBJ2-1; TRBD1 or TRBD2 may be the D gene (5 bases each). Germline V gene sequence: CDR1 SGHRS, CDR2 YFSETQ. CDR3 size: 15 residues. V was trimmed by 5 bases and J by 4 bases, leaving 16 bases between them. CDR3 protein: CASRMVGRAYNEQFF. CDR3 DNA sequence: TGCGCCAGCAGAATGGTGGGACGAGCTTACAATGAGCAGTTCTTC.

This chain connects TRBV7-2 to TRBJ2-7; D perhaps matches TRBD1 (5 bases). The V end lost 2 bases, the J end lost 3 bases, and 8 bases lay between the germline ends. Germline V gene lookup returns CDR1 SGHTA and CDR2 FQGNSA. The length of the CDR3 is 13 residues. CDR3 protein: CASSLSRGYEQYF. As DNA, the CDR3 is TGTGCCAGCAGCTTATCTAGGGGCTACGAGCAGTACTTC.

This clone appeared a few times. CDR3: CASSSNNEQFF. In DNA, the CDR3 is TGTGCCAGCAGTTCTAACAATGAGCAGTTCTTC. V and J are TRBV6-6 and TRBJ2-1, with D unresolved. V dropped 4 bases and J dropped 5 bases, with 3 bases sitting between them. This CDR3 is built from 11 residues. Germline CDR1 MNHNY, CDR2 SVGAGI (reference sequence).

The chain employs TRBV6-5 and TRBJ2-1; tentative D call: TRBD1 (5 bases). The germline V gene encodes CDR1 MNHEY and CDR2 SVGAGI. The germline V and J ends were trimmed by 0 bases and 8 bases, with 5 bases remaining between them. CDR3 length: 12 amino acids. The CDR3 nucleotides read TGTGCCAGCAGTTACTCAGGGGATGAGCAGTTCTTC. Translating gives CASSYSGDEQFF.